This entry lists 24 T cell receptor beta chains sequenced from one sample in a study of Tregs in tolerant kidney transplant recipients. Assay used: immunoSEQ multiplex PCR; TCRdb lists only in-frame clones, some missing. The sample carries about 240,000 clones, approximately 84% recorded once. The sample consisted of CD4+ T cells from blood. Receptors were obtained from a human donor in good health.

This rearrangement joins TRBV5-4 to TRBJ1-2, with D possibly TRBD1 on 6 matching bases. Germline CDR1 SGHNT, CDR2 YYREEE (reference sequence). This CDR3 is built from 15 residues. V was pared by 6 bases and J by 4 bases, with 19 bases between. CDR3 residues: CASTGGAGTSYGYTF. The CDR3 bases are TGTGCCAGCACCGGAGGGGCCGGGACAAGCTATGGCTACACCTTC.

As to this clone: This sample also contains other DNA sequences that code for the same CDR3. The chain links TRBV19 to TRBJ1-3; 8 bases match TRBD1. Germline V gene data show CDR1 as LNHDA and CDR2 as SQIVND (reference sequence). This CDR3 contains 15 residues. J lost 0 bases, V lost 6 bases, and 4 bases had no gene match. The CDR3 is CASSLDRGSGNTIYF. Written as DNA, the CDR3 is TGTGCCAGTAGCCTTGACAGGGGCTCTGGAAACACCATATATTTT. Complete variable domain (other parts from reference TRBV19 and TRBJ1-3): DGGITQSPKYLFRKEGQNVTLSCEQNLNHDAMYWYRQDPGQGLRLIYYSQIVNDFQKGDIAEGYSVSREKKESFPLTVTSAQKNPTAFYLCASSLDRGSGNTIYFGEGSWLTVV.

The chain is built from TRBV5-6 and TRBJ2-1; maybe TRBD1 (6 bases). The CDR3 is 16 residues long. Germline V lookup: CDR1 SGHDT, CDR2 YYEEEE. The V gene lost 0 bases and the J gene lost 8 bases, with 18 bases spanning the gap. The CDR3 spells CASSLVGDWGHDEQFF. DNA of the CDR3: TGTGCCAGCAGCTTGGTAGGGGATTGGGGACACGATGAGCAGTTCTTC.

This chain uses TRBV13 with TRBJ1-2, with D uncertain. This CDR3 is built from 15 residues. Germline V gene sequence: CDR1 PRHDT, CDR2 FYEKMQ (reference sequence). V was shortened by 0 bases and J by 0 bases, with 8 bases between the two germline ends. In DNA form, the CDR3 reads TGTGCCAGCAGCTTAGGGACGCACGCTAACTATGGCTACACCTTC. Its translation: CASSLGTHANYGYTF. The whole variable domain, filled in from reference TRBV13 and TRBJ1-2, reads AAGVIQSPRHLIKEKRETATLKCYPIPRHDTVYWYQQGPGQDPQFLISFYEKMQSDKGSIPDRFSAQQFSDYHSELNMSSLELGDSALYFCASSLGTHANYGYTFGSGTRLTVV.

The chain employs TRBV5-1 and TRBJ1-3; D is unclear. Trimming pared 2 bases from V and 0 bases from J, leaving 6 bases between. This CDR3 has 14 residues. CDR1 SGHRS and CDR2 YFSETQ come from the germline V gene. The CDR3 region is CASSFENSGNTIYF. For the CDR3, the DNA is TGCGCCAGCAGCTTCGAGAACTCTGGAAACACCATATATTTT.

This clone came up once. Here the CDR3 reads CATQAGTGVDQPQHF. CDR3 nucleotide sequence: TGTGCCACCCAAGCCGGGACAGGGGTAGATCAGCCCCAGCATTTT. V and J are TRBV6-5 and TRBJ1-5; TRBD1 agrees at 10 bases. The CDR3 contains 15 residues. Germline V lookup: CDR1 MNHEY, CDR2 SVGAGI. With 10 bases clipped from V and 5 bases from J, the junction kept 11 bases outside the gene matches.

A remark on this clone: Without the conserved terminal phenylalanine or tryptophan, this CDR3 likely stems from a read error. The CDR3 DNA follows: TGTGCCACCCTAGCGGGAGGGCCGGGTACGCAGTATTCT. Its protein is CATLAGGPGTQYS. The rearrangement joins TRBV7-2 to TRBJ2-3; the match to TRBD2 covers 12 bases. The CDR3 sequence is 13 residues long. Germline CDR1 reads SGHTA; CDR2 reads FQGNSA. The ends lost 10 bases at V and 8 bases at J; junction bases unmatched: 7.

This clone was seen a single time. This chain links TRBV7-9 with TRBJ2-5; no reliable D call. Trimming left V 2 bases short and J 5 bases short, with 6 bases between. This CDR3 contains 12 residues. CDR1 is SEHNR, CDR2 FQNEAQ, per germline (reference sequence). DNA of the CDR3: TGTGCCAGCAGCTTAATGGGGGAGACCCAGTACTTC. Its protein product is CASSLMGETQYF.

This clone has only one observation. V gene TRBV18 combines with J gene TRBJ2-7; possible D gene TRBD2, 6 bases. The V gene's germline CDR1 is KGHSH and CDR2 LQKENI. There are 16 residues in the CDR3. Trimming left V 6 bases short and J 7 bases short, with 25 bases between. For the CDR3, the DNA is TGTGCCAGCTCCCCTATCCCCACTACCCAGGAGGGTGAGCAGTACTTC. The encoded protein is CASSPIPTTQEGEQYF.

This rearrangement joins TRBV5-5 to TRBJ1-1; no clear D gene. Trimming cost V 2 bases and J 4 bases, with 12 bases left between them. This CDR3 region has 14 residues. CDR1 and CDR2 from the germline V gene are SGHKS and YYEKEE (reference sequence). The CDR3 coding sequence is TGTGCCAGCAGCTTAAGGTACGTTGGCACTGAAGCTTTCTTT. Amino acid sequence: CASSLRYVGTEAFF.

The table lists this clone with a count of one. The rearrangement links TRBV6-1 to TRBJ2-3, with no clear D. The V gene lost 3 bases and the J gene lost 3 bases, with 13 bases spanning the gap. The V gene's germline CDR1 is MNHNS and CDR2 SASEGT. The CDR3 covers 15 residues. The CDR3 here is CASSESPTETDTQYF. The CDR3, as DNA: TGTGCCAGCAGTGAGAGTCCAACAGAGACAGATACGCAGTATTTT.

The chain is built from TRBV5-1 and TRBJ1-1; D unclear. Germline V gene sequence: CDR1 SGHRS, CDR2 YFSETQ. The length of the CDR3 is 13 residues. V shed 2 bases and J shed 11 bases, with 16 bases lying between them. DNA for the CDR3: TGCGCCAGCAGCTTTCGACGGCTCTCCCCGGCTTTCTTT. It yields the protein CASSFRRLSPAFF.

This chain joins TRBV6-5 and TRBJ2-7; maybe TRBD2 (5 bases). The CDR3 extends over 15 amino acids. V shed 4 bases and J shed 2 bases, with 15 bases lying between them. Germline V gene sequence: CDR1 MNHEY, CDR2 SVGAGI. The CDR3 DNA is TGTGCCAGCAGTTTCCGAAGGACTTCGCCCTACGAGCAGTACTTC. It translates to CASSFRRTSPYEQYF.

This clone showed up just a few times. This chain joins TRBV19 and TRBJ1-5; 10 bases align to TRBD1. CDR3 size: 17 residues. The germline V gene has CDR1 LNHDA and CDR2 SQIVND (reference sequence). V shed 7 bases, J shed 0 bases, and the junction held 9 bases outside the gene matches. CDR3 loop: CASTSAGTGDSNQPQHF. DNA for the CDR3: TGTGCCAGTACTAGCGCCGGGACAGGGGATAGCAATCAGCCCCAGCATTTT.

The sample holds a few counts of this clone. The rearrangement joins TRBV2 to TRBJ2-4; D may be TRBD2 (6 bases). The germline CDR1 and CDR2 sequences are SNHLY and FYNNEI. Trimming pared 2 bases from V and 4 bases from J, leaving 15 bases between. The CDR3 runs to 16 residues. The DNA of the CDR3 is TGTGCCAGCAGTGAACGTGGAGGGATACGAAAAAACATTCAGTACTTC. Translation gives CASSERGGIRKNIQYF.

Only one count was recorded for this clone. This chain links TRBV25-1 with TRBJ2-3; D might be TRBD1 (6 bases). Germline CDR1 MGHDK, CDR2 SYGVNS. V was cut by 2 bases and J by 4 bases, with 13 bases left in between. This CDR3 spans 15 amino acids. CDR3 sequence (DNA): TGTGCCAGCAGTGAAGGGGCGGCAGGGGCAGATACGCAGTATTTT. Its protein product is CASSEGAAGADTQYF.

This clone turned up a few times. The rearrangement joins TRBV6-5 to TRBJ1-6; the D gene is possibly TRBD1 (5 bases). The CDR3 is 16 amino acids. Germline V gene data show CDR1 as MNHEY and CDR2 as SVGAGI. The V gene lost 0 bases and the J gene lost 9 bases, with 15 bases spanning the gap. DNA of the CDR3: TGTGCCAGCAGTTACTCGAATAGGCAGGGAGCTTCACCCCTCCACTTT. This translates into CASSYSNRQGASPLHF.

The chain has TRBV1 and TRBJ2-7; whether TRBD2, the table's D call, matches the DNA was not checked. TRBV1 is shown as a pseudogene. CDR3 length equals 14 residues. In DNA form, the CDR3 reads TGCACCAGCAGCCATCTGAGCGGGGGCTACGAGCAGTACTTC. It encodes CTSSHLSGGYEQYF.

V usage is TRBV6-5 and J usage is TRBJ2-7; 10 positions match TRBD2. This CDR3 is 15 amino acids long. With V trimmed by 2 bases and J by 2 bases, 3 bases remained unmatched. Germline loops: CDR1 MNHEY, CDR2 SVGAGI. The CDR3 sequence is CASSYRLAGAYEQYF. The CDR3 coding sequence is TGTGCCAGCAGTTACAGGCTAGCGGGAGCCTACGAGCAGTACTTC.

CDR3 in amino acids: CASSQADRARISPLHF. In DNA form, the CDR3 reads TGCGCCAGCAGCCAGGCCGACAGGGCGCGGATTTCACCCCTCCACTTT. The chain carries TRBV4-1 and TRBJ1-6; 7 bases fit TRBD1. With V trimmed by 3 bases and J by 9 bases, 11 bases remained unmatched. The CDR3 covers 16 residues. Germline V lookup: CDR1 MGHRA, CDR2 YSYEKL.

The V and J genes are TRBV7-9 and TRBJ2-6, with 7 bases that match TRBD1. Trimming at V came to 6 bases and at J to 1 base, leaving 9 bases not matched to a gene. The CDR3 sequence is 17 residues long. Germline-derived CDR1 and CDR2 are SEHNR and FQNEAQ (reference sequence). The CDR3 loop is CASSSTGVKSGANVLTF. The CDR3 coding sequence is TGTGCCAGCAGTTCAACAGGGGTGAAATCTGGGGCCAACGTCCTGACTTTC. Looking up the rest from reference TRBV7-9 and TRBJ2-6 gives the full variable domain: DTGVSQNPRHKITKRGQNVTFRCDPISEHNRLYWYRQTLGQGPEFLTYFQNEAQLEKSRLLSDRFSAERPKGSFSTLEIQRTEQGDSAMYLCASSSTGVKSGANVLTFGAGSRLTVL.

V is TRBV11-2 and J is TRBJ2-1; 8 bases line up with TRBD1. Germline-derived CDR1 and CDR2 are SGHAT and FQNNGV. The CDR3 spans 16 residues. The V and J ends lost 5 bases and 1 base, in that order; junction bases with no gene match: 7. The CDR3 DNA is TGTGCCAGCAGCCAATGGACAGGGTTGTCCTACAATGAGCAGTTCTTC. Protein product: CASSQWTGLSYNEQFF.

The chain is built from TRBV15 and TRBJ1-5; D might be TRBD1 (6 bases). This CDR3 has 14 residues. With 0 bases removed from V and 7 bases from J, the gap between germline ends came to 10 bases. Per germline, CDR1 LNHNV and CDR2 YYDKDF (reference sequence). The CDR3 region is CATSRDKGGQPQHF. The CDR3, as DNA: TGTGCCACCAGCAGAGATAAGGGGGGACAGCCCCAGCATTTT.

J is TRBJ1-2 and V is TRBV5-4; tentative D call: TRBD1 (6 bases). The CDR3 has 14 amino acids. With 5 bases removed from V and 4 bases from J, the gap between germline ends came to 15 bases. Germline V lookup: CDR1 SGHNT, CDR2 YYREEE (reference sequence). The CDR3 nucleotides read TGTGCCAGCAGTGACAGGTTCCCTTCCTATGGCTACACCTTC. Protein: CASSDRFPSYGYTF.